This T cell receptor beta chain stems from a study of shared clonotypes between healthy human individuals. On this clone: The antigen remains undetermined.

Clones were read by immunoSEQ multiplex PCR, and TCRdb kept only the in-frame ones, dropping some. The repertoire holds 2 million to 2.5 million clones, 85% to 95% seen once, with around 0.35% in the top ten. Regarding the study as a whole: In general, naive subsets displayed greater estimated richness than memory subsets did. Only blood was sampled, and tissue TCR repertoires likely differ from blood ones.

Sequencing input: naive CD4+ T cells from PBMCs. Subset noted: CD45RA+ positively selected. The sequence was collected from a man aged 18 to 29 in good health. Some clones in this sample may be carry-over from other donors' samples.

This CDR3 is CASSLRPGTNTVQETQYF. The CDR3 bases are TGTGCCAGCAGCCTCCGACCAGGGACCAACACAGTTCAAGAGACCCAGTACTTC. The chain combines TRBV11-2 with TRBJ2-5, with D possibly called TRBD1 or TRBD2 (5 bases each). The length of the CDR3 is 18 residues. Trimming removed 5 bases from V and 2 bases from J, with 24 bases in between. Germline V gene lookup returns CDR1 SGHAT and CDR2 FQNNGV.